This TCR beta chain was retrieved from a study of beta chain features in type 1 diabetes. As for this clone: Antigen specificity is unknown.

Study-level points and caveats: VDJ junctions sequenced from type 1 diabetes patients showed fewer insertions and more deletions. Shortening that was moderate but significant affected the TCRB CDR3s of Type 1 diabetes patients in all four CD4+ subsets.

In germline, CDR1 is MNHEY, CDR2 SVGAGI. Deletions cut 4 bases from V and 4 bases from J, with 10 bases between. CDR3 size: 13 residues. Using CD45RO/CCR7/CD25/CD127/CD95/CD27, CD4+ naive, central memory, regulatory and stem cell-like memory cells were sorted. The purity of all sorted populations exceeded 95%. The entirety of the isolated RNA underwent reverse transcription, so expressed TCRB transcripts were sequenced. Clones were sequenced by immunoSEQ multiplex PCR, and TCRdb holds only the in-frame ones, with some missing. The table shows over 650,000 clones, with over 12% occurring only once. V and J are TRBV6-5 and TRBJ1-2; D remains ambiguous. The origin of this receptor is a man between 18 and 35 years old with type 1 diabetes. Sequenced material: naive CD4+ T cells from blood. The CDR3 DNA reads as TGTGCCAGCAGTTCCTGGGTAGGCTATGGCTACACCTTC. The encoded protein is CASSSWVGYGYTF.